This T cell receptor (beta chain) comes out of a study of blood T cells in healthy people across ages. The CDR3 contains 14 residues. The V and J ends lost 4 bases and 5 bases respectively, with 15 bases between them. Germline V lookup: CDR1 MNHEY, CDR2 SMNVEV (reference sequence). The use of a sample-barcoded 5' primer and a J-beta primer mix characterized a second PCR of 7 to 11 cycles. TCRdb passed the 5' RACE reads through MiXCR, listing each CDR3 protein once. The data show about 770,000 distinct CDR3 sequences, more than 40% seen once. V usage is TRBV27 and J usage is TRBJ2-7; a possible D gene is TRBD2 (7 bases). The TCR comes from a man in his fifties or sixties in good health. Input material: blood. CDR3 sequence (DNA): TGTGCCAGCAGTTACCGGGACGGGGGGCACGAGCAGTACTTC. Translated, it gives CASSYRDGGHEQYF.